The entry below describes one T cell receptor beta chain. As yet, its antigen is unknown. The RNA, about 0.5 to 1 ug, was put through reverse transcription using random hexamers. TCRdb called the immunoSEQ multiplex PCR reads again in MiXCR, with one record for every CDR3 protein. The sample contains 90,000 to 150,000 distinct CDR3 sequences, roughly 92% of which appear only once. The data originate from a study of CD8 T cells in Susac syndrome. General study points: The study's TCR sequencing and HLA analysis drew on a certain number of individuals. That number was acknowledged as relatively small.

Germline V CDR1 and CDR2: KGHDR, SFDVKD. The CDR3 has 14 residues. J gave up 3 bases and V 5 bases, and 3 bases lay outside the gene matches. Peripheral blood CD8+ and CD4+ T cells were profiled by TCR beta sequencing. The TEMRA cells underwent FACS enrichment, while the CD8+ and CD4+ T cells underwent negative isolation. The sample comprised CD4+ T cells from PBMCs. The receptor comes from a human donor in good health. The J gene is TRBJ2-5, the V gene TRBV24-1, with 9 bases lining up with TRBD2. CDR3 bases: TGTGCCACCAGTGGCTCTAGCGGGGAAGAGACCCAGTACTTC. It specifies CATSGSSGEETQYF.